One and the same sample provided the 5 T cell receptor beta chains below, sequenced in a study of cytomegalovirus exposure and HLA in healthy donors (dated by TCRdb to 2015 to 2018). The library came from the immunoSEQ multiplex PCR assay. For the multiplex PCR, a mixture combining 60 forward primers for TCR Vbeta segments and 13 reverse primers for TCR Jbeta segments was used. Imported from immuneACCESS, the table was reduced by TCRdb to in-frame sequences with V and J called. These copies leave out some clones; in studies compared against another copy, an unresolved V gene accounts for under half, and the cause of the remainder is not known. The sample table on file contains some 71,000 clones. Of the sample, 1.5% to 2% is held by the ten largest clones. Sequencing was done on a sample of PBMCs. These receptors were taken from a young woman in good health and CMV-seronegative.

The chain recombines TRBV2 with TRBJ1-1, with 7 bases identical to TRBD1. Germline CDR1 and CDR2: SNHLY and FYNNEI. J lost 3 bases, V lost 6 bases, and 7 bases had no gene match. CDR3 length equals 14 residues. The CDR3 is CASSQGGQYTEAFF. The CDR3 region has the DNA TGTGCCAGCAGCCAGGGGGGACAGTACACTGAAGCTTTCTTT.

V gene TRBV14 combines with J gene TRBJ2-7; TRBD1 might be the D (6 bases). Per the germline V gene, CDR1 is SGHDN and CDR2 is FVKESK. This CDR3 contains 14 residues. Trimming removed 6 bases at V and 2 bases at J, with 14 bases between. The CDR3 protein is CASRPLEGAYEQYF. In nucleotides, the CDR3 is TGTGCCAGCAGACCCCTAGAGGGGGCCTACGAGCAGTACTTC.

The chain employs TRBV9 and TRBJ1-2; TRBD1 might be the D (6 bases). The V and J ends lost 0 bases and 9 bases respectively, with 12 bases between them. This CDR3 is built from 13 residues. CDR1 is SGDLS, CDR2 YYNGEE, per germline. This CDR3 is CASSVGQALSYTF. The CDR3 DNA reads as TGTGCCAGCAGCGTAGGACAGGCCCTGAGCTACACCTTC.

The V call is TRBV27, the J call TRBJ2-3; the D is unclear. The CDR3 is made up of 14 amino acids. The germline V gene encodes CDR1 MNHEY and CDR2 SMNVEV (reference sequence). The V end was cut by 8 bases, the J end by 2 bases, with 14 bases between. CDR3 in DNA: TGTGCCAGCTCAAGTGGCGGTCACACAGATACGCAGTATTTT. It specifies CASSSGGHTDTQYF.

The V and J genes are TRBV7-6 and TRBJ2-3; 10 bases align to TRBD2. Per the germline V gene, CDR1 is SGHVS and CDR2 is FNYEAQ. V was clipped by 4 bases and J by 2 bases; unmatched bases: 3. The CDR3 has 15 residues. The CDR3 protein is CASSWTSGYTDTQYF. CDR3 DNA sequence: TGTGCCAGCAGCTGGACTAGCGGTTACACAGATACGCAGTATTTT.